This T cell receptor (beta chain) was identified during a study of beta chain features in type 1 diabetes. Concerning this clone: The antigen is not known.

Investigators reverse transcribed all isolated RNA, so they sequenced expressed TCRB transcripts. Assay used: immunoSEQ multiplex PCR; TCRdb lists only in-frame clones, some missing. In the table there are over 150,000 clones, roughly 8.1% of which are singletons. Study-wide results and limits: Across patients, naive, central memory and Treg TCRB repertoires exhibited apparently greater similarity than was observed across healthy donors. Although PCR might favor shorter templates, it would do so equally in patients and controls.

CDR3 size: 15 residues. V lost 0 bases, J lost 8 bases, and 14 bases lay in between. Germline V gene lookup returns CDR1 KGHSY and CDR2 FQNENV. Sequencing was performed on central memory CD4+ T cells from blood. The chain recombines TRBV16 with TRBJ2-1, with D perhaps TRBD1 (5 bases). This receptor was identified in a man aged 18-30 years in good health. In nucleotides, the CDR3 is TGTGCCAGCAGCCAATCGGTTCAGGGTCTGGATGAGCAGTTCTTC. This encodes CASSQSVQGLDEQFF.